Following are 13 T cell receptor beta chains from one sample sequenced in a study of blood T cell repertoires in COVID-19. Repertoires were generated with immunoSEQ multiplex PCR, while TCRdb's copy carries only in-frame clones and drops some. Altogether more than 90,000 clones are present, around 94% being singletons, with the ten largest covering around 6%. Sequencing was done on a sample of peripheral blood. These receptors were taken from a man between 50 and 59 years old with active COVID-19.

The CDR3 bases are TGTGCCAGCAGTCGGACGGGACAGGCCTACGAGCAGTACTTC. Amino acids: CASSRTGQAYEQYF. The V and J genes are TRBV27 and TRBJ2-7, with 8 bases that match TRBD1. The CDR3 contains 14 residues. V dropped 5 bases and J dropped 2; count of bases not matched to a gene: 5. Germline V CDR1 and CDR2: MNHEY, SMNVEV (reference sequence).

This rearrangement joins TRBV7-6 to TRBJ2-7; 15 bases are a match to TRBD2. Looked up from germline, CDR1 is SGHVS and CDR2 is FNYEAQ. J lost 3 bases, V lost 5 bases, and 5 bases had no gene match. The CDR3 length is 16 residues. The CDR3 bases are TGTGCCAGCAGCCGTGGGACTAGCGGGAGGATCTACGAGCAGTACTTC. Protein sequence: CASSRGTSGRIYEQYF.

This clone was seen a single time. This chain uses TRBV5-1 with TRBJ1-4, with 11 bases identical to TRBD1. The CDR3 spans 19 residues. V shed 3 bases and J 7 bases; nucleotides not matched to a gene: 17. Germline CDR1 and CDR2: SGHRS and YFSETQ. The CDR3 region is CASSSKTGTGGGSAEKLFF. The CDR3 DNA reads as TGCGCCAGCAGCTCCAAGACCGGGACAGGGGGTGGATCGGCTGAAAAACTGTTTTTT.

This sequence joins TRBV6-5 and TRBJ2-7; 11 bases are a match to TRBD2. There are 15 residues in the CDR3. Per the germline V gene, CDR1 is MNHEY and CDR2 is SVGAGI. V lost 6 bases, J lost 4 bases, and 8 bases stayed unmatched. The CDR3 sequence is CASRSGLAGNYEQYF. For the CDR3, the DNA is TGTGCCAGCAGATCAGGACTAGCGGGTAATTACGAGCAGTACTTC.

The chain combines TRBV2 with TRBJ2-1, with 8 bases lining up with TRBD2. The CDR3 length is 14 residues. Per germline, CDR1 SNHLY and CDR2 FYNNEI. The V segment lost 5 bases and the J segment 6 bases; nucleotides outside the gene matches: 6. CDR3 loop: CASSTSGSSNEQFF. The CDR3, as DNA: TGTGCCAGCAGTACGAGCGGGAGCTCCAATGAGCAGTTCTTC.

The chain is built from TRBV5-1 and TRBJ2-3; no clear D. V was pared by 0 bases and J by 0 bases, with 5 bases between. The germline CDR1 and CDR2 sequences are SGHRS and YFSETQ. This CDR3 region has 14 residues. The CDR3 nucleotides are TGCGCCAGCAGCTTGGACAGAAGCACAGATACGCAGTATTTT. Translated, it gives CASSLDRSTDTQYF.

J is TRBJ1-3 and V is TRBV24-1; D is unresolved. V lost 9 bases to trimming and J lost 0 bases, with 8 bases between them. Germline lookup yields CDR1 KGHDR and CDR2 SFDVKD. The CDR3 covers 13 residues. The CDR3 sequence is CATQDLSGNTIYF. CDR3 DNA sequence: TGTGCCACCCAGGATCTCTCTGGAAACACCATATATTTT.

The chain links TRBV5-6 to TRBJ2-7, with TRBD2 matching 10 bases. Germline trimming cut 3 bases from V and 3 bases from J; bases unmatched to any gene: 6. This CDR3 comprises 15 residues. From germline, CDR1 is SGHDT and CDR2 YYEEEE. The chain's CDR3 is CASSSARTSGYEQYF. CDR3 sequence (DNA): TGTGCCAGCAGCTCCGCCCGGACTAGCGGCTACGAGCAGTACTTC.

The chain links TRBV28 to TRBJ1-5; no reliable D call. Per the germline V gene, CDR1 is MDHEN and CDR2 is SYDVKM. The CDR3 spans 12 residues. V gave up 6 bases and J gave up 7 bases, with 10 bases separating them. DNA for the CDR3: TGTGCCAGCAGCTCGTCTAGACAGCCCCAGCATTTT. Translation: CASSSSRQPQHF.

The chain joins TRBV29-1 to TRBJ2-3, with TRBD2 identical over 8 bases. V lost 0 bases, J lost 6 bases, and 8 bases stayed unmatched. Germline values: CDR1 SQVTM, CDR2 ANQGSEA. This CDR3 is 15 amino acids long. CDR3 in amino acids: CSVEDRSGSSDTQYF. The DNA for the CDR3 is TGCAGCGTTGAAGATCGGAGCGGGAGTTCGGATACGCAGTATTTT.

The chain uses TRBV25-1 and TRBJ1-2, with D perhaps matching TRBD1 (5 bases). The CDR3 loop spans 15 amino acids. Deletions cut 6 bases from V and 7 bases from J, with 21 bases between. In germline, CDR1 is MGHDK, CDR2 SYGVNS. CDR3 sequence: CASRESGGEGRGYTF. The CDR3 DNA reads TGTGCCAGCAGAGAGTCTGGGGGGGAAGGTCGTGGCTACACCTTC.

The V call is TRBV29-1, the J call TRBJ2-3; 8 nucleotides line up with TRBD2. There are 14 residues in the CDR3. V gave up 5 bases and J gave up 2 bases; unmatched junction bases: 6. Germline values: CDR1 SQVTM, CDR2 ANQGSEA. In nucleotides, the CDR3 is TGCAGCGTTCTGGCTAGCGGGTCCACAGATACGCAGTATTTT. Translation gives CSVLASGSTDTQYF.

This chain links TRBV9 with TRBJ1-2; D is ambiguous. The CDR3 has 13 amino acids. Per the germline V gene, CDR1 is SGDLS and CDR2 is YYNGEE. V was pared by 4 bases and J by 5 bases, with 12 bases between. CDR3 nucleotides: TGTGCCAGCAGCCCCGGGGTCCGTTATGGCTACACCTTC. Encoded protein: CASSPGVRYGYTF.